Included here is one T cell receptor (beta chain) sequence, with context. Its antigen is as yet unknown. These data are taken from a study of graft-versus-host responses after intestinal transplantation. About the study: Grafts were multivisceral, liver-intestinal, or isolated intestinal. Whole-study results and caveats: Declines in HvG clones occurring early post-transplant were associated with peak circulating GvH clone levels. Researchers found GvH clones in recipient marrow, and some showed up first in ileum or blood.

Data came from immunoSEQ multiplex PCR; TCRdb stores just in-frame clones and leaves some out. The data hold roughly 120,000 clones, with about nine tenths observed a single time. Germline V gives CDR1 SGHRS, CDR2 YFSETQ. V was trimmed by 0 bases and J by 0 bases, leaving 11 bases between them. The CDR3 is made up of 16 amino acids. The chain has TRBV5-1 and TRBJ2-3, with D possibly matching TRBD1 (5 bases). Sequenced here: unstimulated CD4+ T cells sorted from spleen or lymph node cells, sampled before intestinal transplant. This sequence was found in a human donor who received an intestinal transplant. CDR3 sequence reads: CASSLVAGASTDTQYF. In DNA, the CDR3 is TGCGCCAGCAGCTTGGTCGCTGGGGCTAGCACAGATACGCAGTATTTT. The full variable domain, rest sourced from reference TRBV5-1 and TRBJ2-3, is KAGVTQTPRYLIKTRGQQVTLSCSPISGHRSVSWYQQTPGQGLQFLFEYFSETQRNKGNFPGRFSGRQFSNSRSEMNVSTLELGDSALYLCASSLVAGASTDTQYFGPGTRLTVL.